Listed below are T cell receptor beta chains from one sample, sequenced in a study of sequential checkpoint blockade in melanoma. Some clones are missing from TCRdb's copy, which holds only in-frame ones; the method was immunoSEQ multiplex PCR. The sample contains 25,000 to 30,000 clones, 70% to 85% of which appear only once. The sequencing used CD8+ T cells sorted from blood (inferred from file names), collected from a patient given nivolumab and ipilimumab in sequence. The receptors were gathered from a human donor with melanoma. Each CDR3 is given with its conserved first and last residue. D genes are given only for firm matches. Clone size is shown for a subset of rows, as once, few, many or a class of expanded clone.

d_call	j_call	v_call	clone_size	cdr3_nt	cdr3_aa
TRBD2	TRBJ2-1	TRBV7-2	.	TGTGCCAGCAGACCCGGGACTAGCGCATACAATGAGCAGTTCTTC	CASRPGTSAYNEQFF
TRBD1	TRBJ2-7	TRBV7-8	.	TGTGCCAGCAGCTTAGTGGCAGGGGGCAATTACGAGCAGTACTTC	CASSLVAGGNYEQYF
TRBD1	TRBJ2-4	TRBV9	.	TGTGCCAGCAGCGTAGGGACAGGGGATCCCAAAAACATTCAGTACTTC	CASSVGTGDPKNIQYF
TRBD1	TRBJ2-7	TRBV7-6	.	TGTGCCAGCAGCCCCCGGGACAGGGACTTCTACGAGCAGTACTTC	CASSPRDRDFYEQYF
.	TRBJ2-4	TRBV7-3	.	TGTGCCAGCAGCTCAAACCAGGGTGGAAACATTCAGTACTTC	CASSSNQGGNIQYF
TRBD2	TRBJ2-1	TRBV7-3	.	TGTGCCAGCAGCTTAGGGACTAGCGGGTACAATGAGCAGTTCTTC	CASSLGTSGYNEQFF
.	TRBJ2-7	TRBV4-1	few	TGCGCCAGCAGCCAAGAGGCAGGCTCCTACGAGCAGTACTTC	CASSQEAGSYEQYF
.	TRBJ1-5	TRBV15	.	TGTGCCACCAGCAGAGGTTTAAGCAATCAGCCCCAGCATTTT	CATSRGLSNQPQHF
.	TRBJ1-6	TRBV27	.	TGTGCCAGCAGTTATCAGGGCTTTAATTCACCCCTCCACTTT	CASSYQGFNSPLHF
TRBD1	TRBJ1-4	TRBV27	.	TGTGCCAGCAGTTTCCGCCTCGACAGGGTTAATGAAAAACTGTTTTTT	CASSFRLDRVNEKLFF
TRBD2	TRBJ2-2	TRBV7-6	.	TGTGCCAGCAGCTCACTCTCTAGCGGGATGAACACCGGGGAGCTGTTTTTT	CASSSLSSGMNTGELFF
TRBD1	TRBJ2-7	TRBV27	.	TGTGCCAGCAGTCCGGCGACAGGGCTCTACGAGCAGTACTTC	CASSPATGLYEQYF
TRBD1	TRBJ2-3	TRBV2	.	TGTGCCAGCAGTGAATTTGGGACAGATACAGATACGCAGTATTTT	CASSEFGTDTDTQYF
TRBD1	TRBJ1-1	TRBV7-9	once	TGTGCCAGCAGCACGGGACAGACCATGAACACTGAAGCTTTCTTT	CASSTGQTMNTEAFF
TRBD2	TRBJ2-7	TRBV7-2	.	TGTGCCAGCAGCTTCGGACTAGCGGGGAGCAGGCGGGAGCAGTACTTC	CASSFGLAGSRREQYF
TRBD2	TRBJ2-7	TRBV6-5	.	TGTGCCAGCAGCCCGGGGGGCGAGCAGTACTTC	CASSPGGEQYF
TRBD2	TRBJ2-3	TRBV29-1	large	TGCAGCGTTGGAGGCGGGGGGGCCATTGTCGGAGATACGCAGTATTTT	CSVGGGGAIVGDTQYF
TRBD1	TRBJ2-7	TRBV28	.	TGTGCCAGCACCCCCGAGCAGGGGGCCATGTACGAGCAGTACTTC	CASTPEQGAMYEQYF
.	TRBJ1-5	TRBV28	.	TGTGCCAGCAGTTTAGCCAGTAATCAGCCCCAGCATTTT	CASSLASNQPQHF
TRBD1	TRBJ1-4	TRBV4-1	.	TGCGCCAGCAGCCAAGAAACAACAGGGGCACTGTTTTTT	CASSQETTGALFF
.	TRBJ1-1	TRBV11-2	.	TGTGCCAGCAGCTTAGGAGCTTTGAGCACTGAAGCTTTCTTT	CASSLGALSTEAFF
.	TRBJ1-2	TRBV29-1	.	TGCAGCGTCCCTCGAGGGAATGGCTACACCTTC	CSVPRGNGYTF
TRBD2	TRBJ2-1	TRBV19	.	TGTGCCAGTAGTACTAGCGGGGGGCCGGGGAATGAGCAGTTCTTC	CASSTSGGPGNEQFF
TRBD1	TRBJ1-6	TRBV6-5	.	TGTGCCAGCAGTTACGACAGGGGGTATAATTCACCCCTCCACTTT	CASSYDRGYNSPLHF
.	TRBJ1-5	TRBV21-1	.	TGTGCCAGCAGCAAACAGGGGTATAGCAATCAGCCCCAGCATTTT	CASSKQGYSNQPQHF
.	TRBJ1-5	TRBV10-1	.	TGCGCCAGCAGTGAGAGGCTGAGGGGAGGGCAGCCCCAGCATTTT	CASSERLRGGQPQHF
TRBD1	TRBJ2-7	TRBV5-5	many	TGTGCCAGCAGCTTGGGGCAGGGGGCGAGAGAGCAGTACTTC	CASSLGQGAREQYF
.	TRBJ2-1	TRBV6-5	.	TGTGCCAGCAGTTATACAGAGTCCGGCCCCCCTGAGCAGTTCTTC	CASSYTESGPPEQFF
.	TRBJ1-2	TRBV19	.	TGTGCCAGTAGTATTTCCGCCCGGTTCTACACCTTC	CASSISARFYTF
TRBD1	TRBJ2-7	TRBV9	.	TGTGCCAGCAGCGGGGGACAGTTCCCCTACGAGCAGTACTTC	CASSGGQFPYEQYF
.	TRBJ2-1	TRBV4-3	few	TGCGCCAGCAGCCAAGATAGGGGGGGTCCCTACAATGAGCAGTTCTTC	CASSQDRGGPYNEQFF
.	TRBJ1-5	TRBV19	.	TGTGCCAGCGAGGGGGTTTGGGGGAATCAGCCCCAGCATTTT	CASEGVWGNQPQHF
.	TRBJ1-1	TRBV6-1	.	TGTGCCAGCATTGAGATTGCGATGAACACTGAAGCTTTCTTT	CASIEIAMNTEAFF
.	TRBJ2-7	TRBV5-1	.	TGCGCCAGCAGCTTGAATAGGGGTTTCTACGAGCAGTACTTC	CASSLNRGFYEQYF
.	TRBJ1-2	TRBV7-8	once	TGTGCCAGCAGCCTGGAGAGCCGAGGAAGCTATGGCTACACCTTC	CASSLESRGSYGYTF
.	TRBJ2-3	TRBV5-1	.	TGCGCCAGCAGCTTGGTGGGCGGGGAAACAGATACGCAGTATTTT	CASSLVGGETDTQYF
.	TRBJ1-1	TRBV4-3	.	TGCGCCAGCAGCCAAAACACCATGAACACTGAAGCTTTCTTT	CASSQNTMNTEAFF
TRBD1	TRBJ2-7	TRBV6-5	few	TGTGCCAGCAGTTACTCGCCGACAGGGACCTACGAGCAGTACTTC	CASSYSPTGTYEQYF
TRBD1	TRBJ1-6	TRBV27	.	TGTGCCAGCAGTTTAGGGGACAGAAATTCACCCCTCCACTTT	CASSLGDRNSPLHF
TRBD2	TRBJ2-1	TRBV7-3	.	TGCGCCAGCAGCCAAGATACGGGGGGCTCCTACAATGAGCAGTTCTTC	CASSQDTGGSYNEQFF
TRBD1	TRBJ2-3	TRBV5-1	.	TGCGCCAGCAGCTTCGGACAGGGCTTCACAGATACGCAGTATTTT	CASSFGQGFTDTQYF
TRBD1	TRBJ2-1	TRBV18	.	TGTGCCAGCTCACCACTGGACAGGTCCTATGAGCAGTTCTTC	CASSPLDRSYEQFF
TRBD1	TRBJ2-7	TRBV29-1	.	TGCAGCGTCCCGGGACAGGGGGCGGGGGAGCAGTACTTC	CSVPGQGAGEQYF
.	TRBJ1-1	TRBV19	.	TGTGCCAGTAGTATGGGAGGGGGCACTGAAGCTTTCTTT	CASSMGGGTEAFF
TRBD2	TRBJ2-3	TRBV27	once	TGTGCCAGCAGTTTGTTTAGCGGGGACACTGGGGATACGCAGTATTTT	CASSLFSGDTGDTQYF
TRBD2	TRBJ2-1	TRBV19	.	TGTGCCAGTAGTATAGCGGGGGGGCCGTACAATGAGCAGTTCTTC	CASSIAGGPYNEQFF
TRBD2	TRBJ2-1	TRBV6-1	.	TGTGCCAGCCCAGGCCGGGTGGCGGGGGGCAATGAGCAGTTCTTC	CASPGRVAGGNEQFF
.	TRBJ2-7	TRBV6-1	.	TGTGCCAGCAGTGAACTCCGCGAGAGAGCCTACGAGCAGTACTTC	CASSELRERAYEQYF
TRBD2	TRBJ2-7	TRBV4-2	.	TGTGCCAGCAGCCAACGTAGCGGGGGTGCCTCCCACGAGCAGTACTTC	CASSQRSGGASHEQYF
.	TRBJ2-2	TRBV28	many	TGTGCCAGCAGTTTGAGCGCGGGGGCCACCGGGGAGCTGTTTTTT	CASSLSAGATGELFF
.	TRBJ1-5	TRBV28	.	TGTGCCAGCAGTTTCTCAGGGCCCTCAGGTCAGCCCCAGCATTTT	CASSFSGPSGQPQHF
TRBD1	TRBJ2-2	TRBV7-6	.	TGTGCCAGCAGCCCGATCGGACAGGGGCAGGGCGGGGAGCTGTTTTTT	CASSPIGQGQGGELFF
.	TRBJ1-1	TRBV29-1	.	TGCAGCGTAGACTCGGGGGTCCGGGTCACTGAAGCTTTCTTT	CSVDSGVRVTEAFF
.	TRBJ1-3	TRBV10-3	.	TGTGCCATCAGTGAGGAGAGTTGGTCTGGAAACACCATATATTTT	CAISEESWSGNTIYF
.	TRBJ1-1	TRBV4-2	.	TGTGCCAGCAGCCAAGGAGGGACAACTGAAGCTTTCTTT	CASSQGGTTEAFF
TRBD1	TRBJ1-4	TRBV7-9	.	TGTGCCAGCAGTTCCGGAGGGGAAGGGGGCCGGGGAAAACTGTTTTTT	CASSSGGEGGRGKLFF